This record concerns one T cell receptor beta chain sequence. Its matching antigen is unknown. In germline, CDR1 is SGHTA, CDR2 FQGNSA. V lost 5 bases and J 4 bases, leaving 16 bases between the germline ends. This CDR3 spans 15 amino acids. This record comes from a study of T-cell reconstitution after alpha-beta-depleted transplantation in children. Points from the study as a whole: Some patients' high day-60 TCRbeta diversity was attributed to recipient cells surviving conditioning. Reports say that about two months after transplant, the alpha-beta T cells came out of several hundred graft clones that had expanded. Newly generated T cells supplied most T-cell counts and diversity one year post-transplant.

Unique molecular identifiers featured in how the TCRbeta library was prepared. In TCRdb, the PCR reads were re-called with MiXCR into one record per CDR3 protein. In the table there are about 540,000 distinct CDR3 sequences, over 25% of which are singletons. The sequence was collected from a boy in the first two years of life with Wiskott-Aldrich syndrome, due to receive a stem cell transplant. The chain uses TRBV7-2 and TRBJ2-3; D unresolved. The input for sequencing was PBMCs, taken before TCRalphabeta/CD19-depleted stem cell transplant. The CDR3 protein is CASSNTNFGSDTQYF. The CDR3 coding sequence is TGTGCCAGCAGCAATACAAATTTCGGGTCAGATACGCAGTATTTT.